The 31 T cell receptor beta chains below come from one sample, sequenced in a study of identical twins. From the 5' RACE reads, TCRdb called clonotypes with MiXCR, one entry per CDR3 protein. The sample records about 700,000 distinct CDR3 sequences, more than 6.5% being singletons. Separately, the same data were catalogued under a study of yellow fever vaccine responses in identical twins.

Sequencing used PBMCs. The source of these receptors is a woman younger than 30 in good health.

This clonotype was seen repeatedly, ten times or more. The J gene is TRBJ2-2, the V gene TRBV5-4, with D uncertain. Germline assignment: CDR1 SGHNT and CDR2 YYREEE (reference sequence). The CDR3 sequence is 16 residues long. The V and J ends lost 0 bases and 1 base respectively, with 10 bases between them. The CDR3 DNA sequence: TGTGCCAGCAGCTTGGCCCAACTAATGAACACCGGGGAGCTGTTTTTT. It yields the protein CASSLAQLMNTGELFF.

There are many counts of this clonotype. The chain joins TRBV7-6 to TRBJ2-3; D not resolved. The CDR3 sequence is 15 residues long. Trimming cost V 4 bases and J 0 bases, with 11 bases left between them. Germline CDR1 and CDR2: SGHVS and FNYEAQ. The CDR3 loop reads CASSSRLASTDTQYF. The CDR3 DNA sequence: TGTGCCAGCAGCTCAAGACTGGCTAGCACAGATACGCAGTATTTT. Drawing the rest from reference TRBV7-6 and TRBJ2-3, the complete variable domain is GAGVSQSPRYKVTKRGQDVALRCDPISGHVSLYWYRQALGQGPEFLTYFNYEAQQDKSGLPNDRFSAERPEGSISTLTIQRTEQRDSAMYRCASSSRLASTDTQYFGPGTRLTVL.

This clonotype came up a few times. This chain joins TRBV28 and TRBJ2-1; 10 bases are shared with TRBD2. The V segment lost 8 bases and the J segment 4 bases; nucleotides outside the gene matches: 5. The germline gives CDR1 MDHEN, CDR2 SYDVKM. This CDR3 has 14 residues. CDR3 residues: CASGGTSAYNEQFF. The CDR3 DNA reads TGTGCCAGCGGGGGGACTAGCGCATACAATGAGCAGTTCTTC.

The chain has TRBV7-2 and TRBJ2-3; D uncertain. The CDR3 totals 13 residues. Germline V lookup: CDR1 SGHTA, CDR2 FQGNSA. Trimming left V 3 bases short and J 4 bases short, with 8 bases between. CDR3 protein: CASSFPWADTQYF. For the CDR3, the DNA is TGTGCCAGCAGCTTCCCGTGGGCAGATACGCAGTATTTT.

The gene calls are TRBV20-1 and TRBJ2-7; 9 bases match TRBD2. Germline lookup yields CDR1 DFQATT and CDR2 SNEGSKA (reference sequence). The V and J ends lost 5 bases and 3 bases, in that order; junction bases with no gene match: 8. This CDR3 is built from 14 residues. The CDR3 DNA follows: TGCAGTGCTCCCGGACTAGCGAACGACTACGAGCAGTACTTC. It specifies CSAPGLANDYEQYF.

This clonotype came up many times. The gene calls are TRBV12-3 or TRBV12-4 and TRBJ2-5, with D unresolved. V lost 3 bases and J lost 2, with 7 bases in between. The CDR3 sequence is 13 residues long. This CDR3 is CASSLMGQETQYF. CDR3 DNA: TGTGCCAGCAGTTTGATGGGGCAAGAGACCCAGTACTTC.

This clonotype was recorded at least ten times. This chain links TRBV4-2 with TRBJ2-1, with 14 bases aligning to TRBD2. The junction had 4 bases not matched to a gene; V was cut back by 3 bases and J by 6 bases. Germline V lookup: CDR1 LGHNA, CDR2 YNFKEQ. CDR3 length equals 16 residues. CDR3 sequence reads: CASSQTGTSGGNEQFF. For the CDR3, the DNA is TGTGCCAGCAGCCAGACCGGGACTAGCGGGGGCAATGAGCAGTTCTTC.

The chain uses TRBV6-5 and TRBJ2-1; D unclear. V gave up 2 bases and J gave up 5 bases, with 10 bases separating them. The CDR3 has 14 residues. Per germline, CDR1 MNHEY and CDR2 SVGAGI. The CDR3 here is CASSYHQLDNEQFF. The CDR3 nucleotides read TGTGCCAGCAGTTACCACCAGTTAGACAATGAGCAGTTCTTC.

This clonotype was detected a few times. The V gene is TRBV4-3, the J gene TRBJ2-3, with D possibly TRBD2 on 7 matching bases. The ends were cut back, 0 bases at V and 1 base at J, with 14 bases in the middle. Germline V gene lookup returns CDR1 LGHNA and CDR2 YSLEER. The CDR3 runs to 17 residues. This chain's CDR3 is CASSQDRGAFGTDTQYF. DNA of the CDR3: TGCGCCAGCAGCCAAGATCGGGGGGCTTTTGGCACAGATACGCAGTATTTT.

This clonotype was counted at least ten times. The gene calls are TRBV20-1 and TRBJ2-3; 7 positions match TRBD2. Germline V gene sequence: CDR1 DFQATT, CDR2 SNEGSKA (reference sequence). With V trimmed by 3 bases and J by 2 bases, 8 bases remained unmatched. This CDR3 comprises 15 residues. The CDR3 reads CSASYSGGVTDTQYF. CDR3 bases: TGCAGTGCTAGTTACTCTGGGGGGGTCACAGATACGCAGTATTTT.

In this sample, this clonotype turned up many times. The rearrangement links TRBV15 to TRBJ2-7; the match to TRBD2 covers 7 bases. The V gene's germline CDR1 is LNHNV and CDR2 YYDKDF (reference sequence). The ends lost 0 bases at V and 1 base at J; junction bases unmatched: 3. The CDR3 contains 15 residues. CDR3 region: CATSRDRGVSYEQYF. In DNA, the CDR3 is TGTGCCACCAGCAGAGATCGGGGGGTGTCCTACGAGCAGTACTTC.

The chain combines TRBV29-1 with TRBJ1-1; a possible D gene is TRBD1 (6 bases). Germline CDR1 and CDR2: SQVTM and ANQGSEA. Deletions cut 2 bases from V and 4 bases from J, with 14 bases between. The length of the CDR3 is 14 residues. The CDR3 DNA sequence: TGCAGCGTTGAATTTGGGGGCAAGGTCACTGAAGCTTTCTTT. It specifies CSVEFGGKVTEAFF.

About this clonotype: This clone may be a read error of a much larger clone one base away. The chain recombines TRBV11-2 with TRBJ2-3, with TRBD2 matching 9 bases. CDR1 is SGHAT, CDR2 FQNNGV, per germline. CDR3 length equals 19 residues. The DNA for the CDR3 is TGTGCCAGCAGTCTGATGGCGGGGGGGCGCCCCTCTAGCATAGATACGCAGTATTTT. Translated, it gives CASSLMAGGRPSSIDTQYF.

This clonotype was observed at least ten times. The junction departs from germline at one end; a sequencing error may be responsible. The CDR3 sequence is CASSPGTSRDTQYF. CDR3 DNA: TGCGCCAGCAGTCCAGGGACTAGCAGAGATACGCAGTATTTT. This chain links TRBV5-1 with TRBJ2-3; TRBD2 matches at 9 bases. The CDR3 consists of 14 residues. CDR1 is SGHRS, CDR2 YFSETQ, per germline.

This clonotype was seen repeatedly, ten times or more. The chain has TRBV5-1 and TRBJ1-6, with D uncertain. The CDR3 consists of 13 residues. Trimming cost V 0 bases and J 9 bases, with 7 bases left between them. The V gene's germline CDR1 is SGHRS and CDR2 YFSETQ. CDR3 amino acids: CASSLEVGSPLHF. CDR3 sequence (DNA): TGCGCCAGCAGCTTGGAAGTAGGTTCACCCCTCCACTTT.

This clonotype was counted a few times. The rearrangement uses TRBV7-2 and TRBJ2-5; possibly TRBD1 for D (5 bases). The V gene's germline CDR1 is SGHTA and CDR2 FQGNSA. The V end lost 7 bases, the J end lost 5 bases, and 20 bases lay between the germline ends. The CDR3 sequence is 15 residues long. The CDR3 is CASIQRGGNRETQYF. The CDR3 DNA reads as TGTGCCAGCATCCAAAGGGGTGGGAATCGGGAGACCCAGTACTTC.

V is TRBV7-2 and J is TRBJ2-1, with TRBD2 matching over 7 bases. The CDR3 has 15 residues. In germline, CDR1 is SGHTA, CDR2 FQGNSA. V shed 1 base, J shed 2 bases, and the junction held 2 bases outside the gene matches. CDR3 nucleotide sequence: TGTGCCAGCAGCTTAGAAGCGGGACCCTACAATGAGCAGTTCTTC. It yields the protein CASSLEAGPYNEQFF. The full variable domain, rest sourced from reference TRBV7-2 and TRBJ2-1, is GAGVSQSPSNKVTEKGKDVELRCDPISGHTALYWYRQSLGQGLEFLIYFQGNSAPDKSGLPSDRFSAERTGGSVSTLTIQRTQQEDSAVYLCASSLEAGPYNEQFFGPGTRLTVL.

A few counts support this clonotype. DNA of the CDR3: TGTGCCAGCAGAGTCAGGTTTGATAGTACTGAAGCTTTCTTT. This encodes CASRVRFDSTEAFF. This chain connects TRBV6-4 to TRBJ1-1; D remains unclear. This CDR3 spans 14 amino acids. The V and J ends lost 6 bases and 5 bases respectively, with 16 bases between them. Germline-derived CDR1 and CDR2 are MRHNA and SNTAGT.

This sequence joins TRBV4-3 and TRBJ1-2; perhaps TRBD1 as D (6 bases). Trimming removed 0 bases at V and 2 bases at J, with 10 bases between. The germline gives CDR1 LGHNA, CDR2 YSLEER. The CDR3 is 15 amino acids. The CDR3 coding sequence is TGCGCCAGCAGCCAAGATCGACAGGAGAACTATGGCTACACCTTC. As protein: CASSQDRQENYGYTF.

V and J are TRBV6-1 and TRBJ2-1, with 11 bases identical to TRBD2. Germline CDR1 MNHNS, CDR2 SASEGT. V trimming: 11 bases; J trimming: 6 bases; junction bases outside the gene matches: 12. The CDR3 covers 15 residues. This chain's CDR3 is CAADPRTSGCNEQFF. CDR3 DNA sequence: TGTGCCGCCGACCCGAGGACTAGCGGGTGCAATGAGCAGTTCTTC.

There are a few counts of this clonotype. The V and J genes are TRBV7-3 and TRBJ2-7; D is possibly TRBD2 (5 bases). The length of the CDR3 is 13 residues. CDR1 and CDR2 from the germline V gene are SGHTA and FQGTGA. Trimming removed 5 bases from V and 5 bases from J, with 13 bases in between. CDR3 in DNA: TGTGCCAGCAGCCTGTCGGGGATCAACGAGCAGTACTTC. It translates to CASSLSGINEQYF.

DNA for the CDR3: TGTGCCAGCAGCTTGGGTTATGCAGCCCGCGAAAAACTGTTTTTT. Translation: CASSLGYAAREKLFF. This chain links TRBV28 with TRBJ1-4; D is ambiguous. The CDR3 extends over 15 amino acids. Germline V gene data show CDR1 as MDHEN and CDR2 as SYDVKM. The V end was cut by 6 bases, the J end by 8 bases, with 19 bases between.

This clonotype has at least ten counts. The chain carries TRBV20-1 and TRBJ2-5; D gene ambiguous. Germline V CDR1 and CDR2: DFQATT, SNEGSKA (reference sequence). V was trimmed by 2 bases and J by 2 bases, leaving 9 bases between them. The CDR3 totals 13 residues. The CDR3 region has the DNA TGCAGTGCTAGACGTGGGGTACAAGAGACCCAGTACTTC. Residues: CSARRGVQETQYF.

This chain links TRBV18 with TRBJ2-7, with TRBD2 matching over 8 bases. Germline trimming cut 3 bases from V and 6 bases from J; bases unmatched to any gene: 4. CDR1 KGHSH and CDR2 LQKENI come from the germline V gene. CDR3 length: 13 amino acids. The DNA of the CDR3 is TGTGCCAGCTCACCCGGACTAGCTGTCGAGCAGTACTTC. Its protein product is CASSPGLAVEQYF.

CDR3 region: CASRQRGAPRLEQFF. CDR3 nucleotides: TGTGCCAGCAGACAGCGGGGGGCCCCCCGGTTGGAGCAGTTCTTC. The rearrangement joins TRBV6-2 or TRBV6-3 to TRBJ2-1; 9 bases map to TRBD2. The length of the CDR3 is 15 residues. J gave up 10 bases and V 6 bases, and 13 bases lay outside the gene matches. Germline V gives CDR1 MNHEY, CDR2 SVGEGT.

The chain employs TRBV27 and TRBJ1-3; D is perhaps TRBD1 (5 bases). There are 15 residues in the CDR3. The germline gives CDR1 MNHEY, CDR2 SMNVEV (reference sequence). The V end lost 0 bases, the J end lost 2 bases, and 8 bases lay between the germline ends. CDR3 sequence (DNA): TGTGCCAGCAGTTTATCGACGGGGGCTGGAAACACCATATATTTT. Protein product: CASSLSTGAGNTIYF.

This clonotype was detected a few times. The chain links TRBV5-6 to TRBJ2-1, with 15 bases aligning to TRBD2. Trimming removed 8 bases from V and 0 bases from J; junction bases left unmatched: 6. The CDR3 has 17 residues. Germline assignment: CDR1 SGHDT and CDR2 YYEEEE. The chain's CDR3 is CASRGLAGGSSYNEQFF. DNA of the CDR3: TGTGCCAGTAGAGGACTAGCGGGGGGGAGCTCCTACAATGAGCAGTTCTTC.

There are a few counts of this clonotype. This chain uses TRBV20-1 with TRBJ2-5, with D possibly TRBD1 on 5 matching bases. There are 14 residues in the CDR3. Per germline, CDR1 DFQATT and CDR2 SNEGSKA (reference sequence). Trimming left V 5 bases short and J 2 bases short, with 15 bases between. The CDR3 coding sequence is TGCAGTGCTTGCCGCGGACATATTCAAGAGACCCAGTACTTC. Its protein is CSACRGHIQETQYF.

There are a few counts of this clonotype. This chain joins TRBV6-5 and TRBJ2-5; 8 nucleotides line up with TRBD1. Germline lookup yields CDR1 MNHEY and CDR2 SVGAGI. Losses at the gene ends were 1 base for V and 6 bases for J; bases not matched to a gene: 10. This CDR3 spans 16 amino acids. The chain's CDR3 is CASSYFHIDRGKTQYF. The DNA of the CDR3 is TGTGCCAGCAGTTACTTCCATATTGACAGGGGAAAGACCCAGTACTTC.

The CDR3 region has the DNA TGCGCCAGCAGCCAAGATGAATTAGTAACGCAGTATTTT. It translates to CASSQDELVTQYF. The J gene is TRBJ2-3, the V gene TRBV4-1, with unresolved D. The CDR3 contains 13 residues. V was cut by 0 bases and J by 9 bases, with 10 bases left in between. The germline CDR1 and CDR2 sequences are MGHRA and YSYEKL.

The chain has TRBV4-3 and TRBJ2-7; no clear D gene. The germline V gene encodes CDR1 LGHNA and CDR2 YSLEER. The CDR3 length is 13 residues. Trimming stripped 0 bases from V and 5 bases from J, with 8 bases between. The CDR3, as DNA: TGCGCCAGCAGCCAAGATCATGGAAACGAGCAGTACTTC. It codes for CASSQDHGNEQYF.